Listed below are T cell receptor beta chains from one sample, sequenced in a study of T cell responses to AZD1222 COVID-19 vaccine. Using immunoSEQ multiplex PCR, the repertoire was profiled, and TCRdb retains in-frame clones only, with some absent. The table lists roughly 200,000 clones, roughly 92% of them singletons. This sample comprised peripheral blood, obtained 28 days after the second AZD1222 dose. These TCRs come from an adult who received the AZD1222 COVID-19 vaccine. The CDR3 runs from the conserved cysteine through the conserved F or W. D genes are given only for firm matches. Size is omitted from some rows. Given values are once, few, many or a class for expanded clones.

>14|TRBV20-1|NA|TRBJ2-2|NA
TGCAGTGCTAGTCGCGGGGCCCGAATCGGGGAGCTGTTTTTT
CSASRGARIGELFF
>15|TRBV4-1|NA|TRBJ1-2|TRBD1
TGCGCCAGCAGCCAACTCGTGACAGGGTCCTATGGCTACACCTTC
CASSQLVTGSYGYTF
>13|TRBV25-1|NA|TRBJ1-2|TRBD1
TGTGCCAGCACTAAAGGGACAGGCTATGGCTACACCTTC
CASTKGTGYGYTF
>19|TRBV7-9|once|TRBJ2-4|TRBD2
TGTGCCAGCAGCCTTATACAAGGGACTAGCGGGAATGTCAAAAACATTCAGTACTTC
CASSLIQGTSGNVKNIQYF
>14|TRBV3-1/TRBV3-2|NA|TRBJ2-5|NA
TGTGCCAGCAGCCTGGCGGACAGAAAAGAGACCCAGTACTTC
CASSLADRKETQYF
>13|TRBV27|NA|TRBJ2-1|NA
TGTGCCAGCAGTTTAGCAGGATACAATGAGCAGTTCTTC
CASSLAGYNEQFF
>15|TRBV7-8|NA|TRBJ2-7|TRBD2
TGTGCCAGCAGCTTAGCGCGGACTAGCAACTACGAGCAGTACTTC
CASSLARTSNYEQYF
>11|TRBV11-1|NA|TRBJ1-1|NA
TGTGCCAGCAGATCCTACACTGAAGCTTTCTTT
CASRSYTEAFF
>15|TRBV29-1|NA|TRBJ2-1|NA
TGCAGCGTGGCCGGGACCTTAAGCTCCTACAATGAGCAGTTCTTC
CSVAGTLSSYNEQFF
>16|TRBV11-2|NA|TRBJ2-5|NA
TGTGCCAGCAGCTTAGATTCCACACGGTGGGGGGAGACCCAGTACTTC
CASSLDSTRWGETQYF